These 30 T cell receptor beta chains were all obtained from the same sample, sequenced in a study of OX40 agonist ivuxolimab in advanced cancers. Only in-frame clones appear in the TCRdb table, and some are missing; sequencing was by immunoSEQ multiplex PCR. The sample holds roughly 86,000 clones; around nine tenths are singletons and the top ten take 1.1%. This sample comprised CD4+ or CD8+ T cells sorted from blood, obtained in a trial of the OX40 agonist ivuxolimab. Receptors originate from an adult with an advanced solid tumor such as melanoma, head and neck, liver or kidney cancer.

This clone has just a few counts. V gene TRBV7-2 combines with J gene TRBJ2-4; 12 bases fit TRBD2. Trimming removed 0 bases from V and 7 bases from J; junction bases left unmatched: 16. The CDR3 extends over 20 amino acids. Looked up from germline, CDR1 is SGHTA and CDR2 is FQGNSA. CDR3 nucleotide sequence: TGTGCCAGCAGCTTAGCGGCCCAGGGGGCTAGCGGGAGGGCCGGGAACATTCAGTACTTC. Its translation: CASSLAAQGASGRAGNIQYF. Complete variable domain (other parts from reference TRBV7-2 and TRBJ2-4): GAGVSQSPSNKVTEKGKDVELRCDPISGHTALYWYRQSLGQGLEFLIYFQGNSAPDKSGLPSDRFSAERTGGSVSTLTIQRTQQEDSAVYLCASSLAAQGASGRAGNIQYFGAGTRLSVL.

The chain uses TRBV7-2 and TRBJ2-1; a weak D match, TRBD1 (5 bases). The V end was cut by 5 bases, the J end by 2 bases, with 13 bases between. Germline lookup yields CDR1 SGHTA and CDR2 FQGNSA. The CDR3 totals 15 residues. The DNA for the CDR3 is TGTGCCAGCAGCCTAGGGGCCGTTACCTACAATGAGCAGTTCTTC. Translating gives CASSLGAVTYNEQFF.

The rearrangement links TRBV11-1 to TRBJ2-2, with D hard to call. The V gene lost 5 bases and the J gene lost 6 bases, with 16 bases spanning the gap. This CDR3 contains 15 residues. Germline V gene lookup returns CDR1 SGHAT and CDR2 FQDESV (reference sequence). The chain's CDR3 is CASSASLVVSGELFF. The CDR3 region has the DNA TGTGCCAGCAGCGCCTCCTTGGTTGTTTCCGGGGAGCTGTTTTTT.

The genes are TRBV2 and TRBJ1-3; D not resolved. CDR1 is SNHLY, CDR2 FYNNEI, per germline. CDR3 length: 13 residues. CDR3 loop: CASTAGAGNTIYF. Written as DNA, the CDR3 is TGTGCATCAACTGCCGGGGCTGGAAACACCATATATTTT. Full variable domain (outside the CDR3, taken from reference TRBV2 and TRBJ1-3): EPEVTQTPSHQVTQMGQEVILRCVPISNHLYFYWYRQILGQKVEFLVSFYNNEISEKSEIFDDQFSVERPDGSNFTLKIRSTKLEDSAMYFCASTAGAGNTIYFGEGSWLTVV.

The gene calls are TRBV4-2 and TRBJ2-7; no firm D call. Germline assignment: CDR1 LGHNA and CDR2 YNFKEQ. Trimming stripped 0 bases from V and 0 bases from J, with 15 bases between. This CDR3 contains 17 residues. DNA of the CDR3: TGTGCCAGCAGCCAAGATACATATCGGTTGGACTCCTACGAGCAGTACTTC. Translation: CASSQDTYRLDSYEQYF.

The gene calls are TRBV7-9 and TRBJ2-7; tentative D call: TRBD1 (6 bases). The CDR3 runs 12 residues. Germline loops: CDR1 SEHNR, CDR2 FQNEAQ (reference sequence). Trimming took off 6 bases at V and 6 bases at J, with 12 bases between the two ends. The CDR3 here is CASRPQGGEQYF. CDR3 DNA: TGTGCCAGCAGACCACAGGGCGGCGAGCAGTACTTC.

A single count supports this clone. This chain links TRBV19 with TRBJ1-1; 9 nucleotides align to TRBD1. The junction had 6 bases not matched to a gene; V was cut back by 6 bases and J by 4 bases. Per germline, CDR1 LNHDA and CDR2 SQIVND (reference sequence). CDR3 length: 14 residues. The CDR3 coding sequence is TGTGCCAGTAGAACGACAGGGGGAGGCACTGAAGCTTTCTTT. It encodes CASRTTGGGTEAFF.

This CDR3 reads CASVGQGVVTEAFF. The CDR3 DNA reads as TGTGCCAGTGTGGGGCAGGGAGTAGTGACTGAAGCTTTCTTT. The chain recombines TRBV19 with TRBJ1-1; D is possibly TRBD1 (5 bases). Trimming shortened V by 8 bases and J by 5 bases, and 18 bases separated the two germline ends. The CDR3 extends over 14 amino acids. CDR1 is LNHDA, CDR2 SQIVND, per germline (reference sequence).

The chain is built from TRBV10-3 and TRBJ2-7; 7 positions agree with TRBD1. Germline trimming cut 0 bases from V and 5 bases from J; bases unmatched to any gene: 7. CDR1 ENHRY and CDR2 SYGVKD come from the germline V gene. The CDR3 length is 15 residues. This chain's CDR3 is CAISESAGGYNEQYF. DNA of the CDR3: TGTGCCATCAGTGAGTCGGCAGGGGGTTACAACGAGCAGTACTTC.

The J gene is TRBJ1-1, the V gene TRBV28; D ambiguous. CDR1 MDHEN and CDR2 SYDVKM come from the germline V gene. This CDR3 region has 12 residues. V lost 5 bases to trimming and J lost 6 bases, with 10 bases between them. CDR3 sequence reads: CASSGSWAEAFF. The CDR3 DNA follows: TGTGCCAGCAGTGGTTCCTGGGCTGAAGCTTTCTTT. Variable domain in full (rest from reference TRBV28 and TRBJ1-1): DVKVTQSSRYLVKRTGEKVFLECVQDMDHENMFWYRQDPGLGLRLIYFSYDVKMKEKGDIPEGYSVSREKKERFSLILESASTNQTSMYLCASSGSWAEAFFGQGTRLTVV.

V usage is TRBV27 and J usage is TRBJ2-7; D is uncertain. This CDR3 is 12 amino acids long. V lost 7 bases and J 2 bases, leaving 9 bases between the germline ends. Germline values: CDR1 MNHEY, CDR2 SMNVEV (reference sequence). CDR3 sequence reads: CASTPSPYEQYF. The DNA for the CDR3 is TGTGCCAGCACCCCGTCTCCCTACGAGCAGTACTTC.

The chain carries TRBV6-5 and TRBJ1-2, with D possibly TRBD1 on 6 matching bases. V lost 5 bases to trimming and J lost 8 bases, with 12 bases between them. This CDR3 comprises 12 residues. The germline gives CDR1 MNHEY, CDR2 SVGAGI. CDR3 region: CASSIQGSGYTF. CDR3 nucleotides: TGTGCCAGCAGTATACAGGGCAGCGGCTACACCTTC.

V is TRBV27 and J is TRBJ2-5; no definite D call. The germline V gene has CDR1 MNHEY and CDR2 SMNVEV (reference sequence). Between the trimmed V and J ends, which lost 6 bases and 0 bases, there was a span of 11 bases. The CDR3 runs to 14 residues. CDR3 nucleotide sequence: TGTGCCAGCAGGCGCGGCGCGTACCAAGAGACCCAGTACTTC. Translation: CASRRGAYQETQYF.

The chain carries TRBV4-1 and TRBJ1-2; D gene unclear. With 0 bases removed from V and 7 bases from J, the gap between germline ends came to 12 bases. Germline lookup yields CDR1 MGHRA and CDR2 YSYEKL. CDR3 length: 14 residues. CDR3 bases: TGCGCCAGCAGCCAAGATCACACGGTGGGTGGCTACACCTTC. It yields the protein CASSQDHTVGGYTF.

DNA for the CDR3: TGCGCCAGCAGTCCAAGTATGGGGTCTGGAGGACGGGATGAGCAGTTCTTC. It specifies CASSPSMGSGGRDEQFF. This chain uses TRBV4-3 with TRBJ2-1; the D gene is possibly TRBD2 (5 bases). V lost 6 bases and J lost 8, with 26 bases in between. Per germline, CDR1 LGHNA and CDR2 YSLEER. This CDR3 has 17 amino acids.

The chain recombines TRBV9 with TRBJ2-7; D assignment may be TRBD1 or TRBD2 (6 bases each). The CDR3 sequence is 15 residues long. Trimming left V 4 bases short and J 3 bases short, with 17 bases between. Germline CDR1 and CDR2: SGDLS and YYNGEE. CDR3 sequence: CASSPQGSGYYEQYF. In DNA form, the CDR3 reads TGTGCCAGCAGCCCCCAGGGGAGCGGGTACTACGAGCAGTACTTC. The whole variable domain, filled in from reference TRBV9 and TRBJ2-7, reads DSGVTQTPKHLITATGQRVTLRCSPRSGDLSVYWYQQSLDQGLQFLIQYYNGEERAKGNILERFSAQQFPDLHSELNLSSLELGDSALYFCASSPQGSGYYEQYFGPGTRLTVT.

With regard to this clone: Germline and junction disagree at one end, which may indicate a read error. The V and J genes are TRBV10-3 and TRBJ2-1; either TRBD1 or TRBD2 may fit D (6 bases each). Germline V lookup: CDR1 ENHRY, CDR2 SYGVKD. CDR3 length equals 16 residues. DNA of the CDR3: TGTGCCATCAATGAGCGTCGGGGGCCTGAACACAATGAGCAGTTCTTC. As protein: CAINERRGPEHNEQFF.

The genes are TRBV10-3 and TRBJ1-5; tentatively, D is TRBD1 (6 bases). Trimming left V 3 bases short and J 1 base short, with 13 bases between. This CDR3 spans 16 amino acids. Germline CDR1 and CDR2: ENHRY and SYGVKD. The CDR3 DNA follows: TGTGCCATCAGTGAAGAATGGGGGCACAGCAATCAGCCCCAGCATTTT. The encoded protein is CAISEEWGHSNQPQHF.

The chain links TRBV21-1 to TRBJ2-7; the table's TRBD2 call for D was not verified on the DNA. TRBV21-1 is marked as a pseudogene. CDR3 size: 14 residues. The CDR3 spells CASRRLLAAYEQYF. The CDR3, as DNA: TGTGCCAGCAGACGACTCCTAGCGGCCTACGAGCAGTACTTC.

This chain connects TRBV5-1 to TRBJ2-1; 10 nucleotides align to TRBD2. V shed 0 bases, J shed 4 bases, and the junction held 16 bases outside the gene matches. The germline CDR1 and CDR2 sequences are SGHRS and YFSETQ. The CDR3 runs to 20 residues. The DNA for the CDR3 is TGCGCCAGCAGCTTGGAGGTTAGCGGGAGGTACCTCCGAGGGTACAATGAGCAGTTCTTC. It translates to CASSLEVSGRYLRGYNEQFF.

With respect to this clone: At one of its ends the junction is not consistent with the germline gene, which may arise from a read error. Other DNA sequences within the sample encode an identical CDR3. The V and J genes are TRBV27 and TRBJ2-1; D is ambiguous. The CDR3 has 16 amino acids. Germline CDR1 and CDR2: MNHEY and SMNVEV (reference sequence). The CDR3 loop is CASSLSSDGRYNEQFF. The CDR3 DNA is TGTGCCAGCAGTTTATCCTCGGACGGTAGATACAATGAGCAATTCTTC.

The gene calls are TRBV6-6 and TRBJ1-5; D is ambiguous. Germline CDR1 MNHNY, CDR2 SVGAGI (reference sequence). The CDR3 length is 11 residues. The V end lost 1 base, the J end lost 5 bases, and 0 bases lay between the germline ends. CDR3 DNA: TGTGCCAGCAGTTACTATCAGCCCCAGCATTTT. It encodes CASSYYQPQHF.

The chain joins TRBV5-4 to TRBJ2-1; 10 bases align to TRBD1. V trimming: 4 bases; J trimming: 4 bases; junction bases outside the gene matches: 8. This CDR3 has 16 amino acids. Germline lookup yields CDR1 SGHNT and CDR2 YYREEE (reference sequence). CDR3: CASSPGTGAHYNEQFF. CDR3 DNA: TGTGCCAGCAGCCCCGGGACAGGGGCCCATTACAATGAGCAGTTCTTC.

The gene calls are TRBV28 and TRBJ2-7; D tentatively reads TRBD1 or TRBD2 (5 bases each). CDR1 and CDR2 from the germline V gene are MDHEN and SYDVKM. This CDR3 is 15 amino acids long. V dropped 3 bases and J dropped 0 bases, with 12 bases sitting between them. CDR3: CASSFSSGASYEQYF. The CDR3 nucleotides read TGTGCCAGCAGTTTTTCCTCCGGGGCCTCCTACGAGCAGTACTTC.

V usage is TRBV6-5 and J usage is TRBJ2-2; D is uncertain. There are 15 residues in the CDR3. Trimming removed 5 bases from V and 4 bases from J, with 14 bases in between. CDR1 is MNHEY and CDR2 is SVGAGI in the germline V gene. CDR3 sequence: CASSKDQLSTGELFF. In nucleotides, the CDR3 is TGTGCCAGCAGTAAAGATCAGCTCAGCACCGGGGAGCTGTTTTTT.

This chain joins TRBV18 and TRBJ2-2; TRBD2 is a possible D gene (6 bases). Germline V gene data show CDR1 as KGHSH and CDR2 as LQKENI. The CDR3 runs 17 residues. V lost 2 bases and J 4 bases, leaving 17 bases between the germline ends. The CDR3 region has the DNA TGTGCCAGCTCACCAGGGCAGCCAGGGAGGACCACCGGGGAGCTGTTTTTT. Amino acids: CASSPGQPGRTTGELFF.

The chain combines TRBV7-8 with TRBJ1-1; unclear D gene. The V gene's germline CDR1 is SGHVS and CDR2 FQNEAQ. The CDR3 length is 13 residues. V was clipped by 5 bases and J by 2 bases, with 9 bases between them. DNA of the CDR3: TGTGCCAGCAGCCCCTTGACAAACACTGAAGCTTTCTTT. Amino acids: CASSPLTNTEAFF.

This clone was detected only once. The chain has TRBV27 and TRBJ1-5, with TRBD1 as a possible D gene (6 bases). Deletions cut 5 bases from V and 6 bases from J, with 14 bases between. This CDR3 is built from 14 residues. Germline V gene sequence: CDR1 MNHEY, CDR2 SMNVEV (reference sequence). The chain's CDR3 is CASSPQGGGQPQHF. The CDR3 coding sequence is TGTGCCAGCAGTCCACAGGGCGGGGGTCAGCCCCAGCATTTT.

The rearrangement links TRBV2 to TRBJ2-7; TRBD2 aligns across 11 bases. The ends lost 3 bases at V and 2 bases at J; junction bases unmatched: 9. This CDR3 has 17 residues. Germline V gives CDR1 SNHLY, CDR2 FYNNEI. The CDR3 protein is CASSERRLAGGTYEQYF. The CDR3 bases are TGTGCCAGCAGTGAGCGGCGGCTAGCGGGGGGAACCTACGAGCAGTACTTC.

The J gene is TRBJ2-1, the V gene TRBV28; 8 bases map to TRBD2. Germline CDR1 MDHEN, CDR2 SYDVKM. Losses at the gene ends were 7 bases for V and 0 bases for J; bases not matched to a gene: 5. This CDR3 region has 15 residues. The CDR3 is CASTRAGVSYNEQFF. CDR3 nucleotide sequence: TGTGCCAGCACTCGAGCGGGAGTCTCCTACAATGAGCAGTTCTTC. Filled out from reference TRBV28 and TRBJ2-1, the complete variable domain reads DVKVTQSSRYLVKRTGEKVFLECVQDMDHENMFWYRQDPGLGLRLIYFSYDVKMKEKGDIPEGYSVSREKKERFSLILESASTNQTSMYLCASTRAGVSYNEQFFGPGTRLTVL.